One sample yielded the 16 T cell receptor beta chains listed below, sequenced in a study of blood T cell repertoires in COVID-19. Sequencing was performed with immunoSEQ multiplex PCR; in TCRdb, only in-frame clones are kept and a portion is missing. The sample includes 30,000 to 40,000 clones, around 77% of them seen just once. Source material: peripheral blood. The receptors derive from a man aged 80 or over with active or convalescent COVID-19.

CDR3 bases: TGCGCCAGCAGCCAAGGCAGGGAACCCTACAATGAGCAGTTCTTC. Translation gives CASSQGREPYNEQFF. The chain is built from TRBV4-1 and TRBJ2-1; the D gene is possibly TRBD1 (5 bases). The germline V and J ends were trimmed by 1 base and 2 bases, with 9 bases remaining between them. The CDR3 covers 15 residues. The germline gives CDR1 MGHRA, CDR2 YSYEKL.

The chain combines TRBV9 with TRBJ1-5, with 7 bases aligning to TRBD1. The trim removed 3 bases at V and 6 bases at J, leaving 9 bases unmatched. CDR3 size: 15 residues. In germline, CDR1 is SGDLS, CDR2 YYNGEE. The DNA for the CDR3 is TGTGCCAGCAGCGCCGAAGACAGGGTAGGTCAGCCCCAGCATTTT. Translation gives CASSAEDRVGQPQHF. The variable domain in full, completed from reference TRBV9 and TRBJ1-5, reads DSGVTQTPKHLITATGQRVTLRCSPRSGDLSVYWYQQSLDQGLQFLIQYYNGEERAKGNILERFSAQQFPDLHSELNLSSLELGDSALYFCASSAEDRVGQPQHFGDGTRLSIL.

This clone has just a few counts. One end of the junction is discordant with germline, which a read error may explain. The chain recombines TRBV7-7 with TRBJ2-1, with a possible D match to TRBD2 (6 bases). This CDR3 spans 13 amino acids. Germline V gives CDR1 SSHAT, CDR2 FNYEAQ (reference sequence). This chain's CDR3 is CASSTEGHNEQFF. As DNA, the CDR3 is TGTGCTAGCAGCACGGAGGGGCACAATGAGCAGTTCTTC.

The gene calls are TRBV28 and TRBJ2-1; 11 bases are a match to TRBD1. The CDR3 covers 15 residues. Looked up from germline, CDR1 is MDHEN and CDR2 is SYDVKM. Trimming cost V 6 bases and J 7 bases; bases outside gene matches: 8. CDR3 in DNA: TGTGCCAGCAGGTCCGGGACAGGGGGTTTGAATGAGCAGTTCTTC. Translating gives CASRSGTGGLNEQFF.

The chain is built from TRBV7-8 and TRBJ2-2, with 8 bases lining up with TRBD1. The CDR3 contains 16 residues. Trimming cost V 1 base and J 3 bases; bases outside gene matches: 4. Germline CDR1 SGHVS, CDR2 FQNEAQ. The CDR3 DNA reads TGTGCCAGCAGCTTAGAGACAGGGGAGGACACCGGGGAGCTGTTTTTT. It yields the protein CASSLETGEDTGELFF. The full variable domain, rest sourced from reference TRBV7-8 and TRBJ2-2, is GAGVSQSPRYKVAKRGQDVALRCDPISGHVSLFWYQQALGQGPEFLTYFQNEAQLDKSGLPSDRFFAERPEGSVSTLKIQRTQQEDSAVYLCASSLETGEDTGELFFGEGSRLTVL.

The gene calls are TRBV5-1 and TRBJ1-2, with 7 bases matching TRBD1. The V segment lost 4 bases and the J segment 7 bases; nucleotides outside the gene matches: 13. CDR1 and CDR2 (germline): SGHRS, YFSETQ. The length of the CDR3 is 15 residues. The CDR3 DNA follows: TGCGCCAGCAGCAGTACGGGACAGAGTAACGGTGGCTACACCTTC. Translating it yields CASSSTGQSNGGYTF.

The CDR3 here is CASSVSGGIDTIYF. In nucleotides, the CDR3 is TGTGCCAGCAGCGTTAGCGGGGGTATAGACACCATATATTTT. V and J are TRBV11-2 and TRBJ1-3; tentatively, D is TRBD1 (5 bases). The V end was cut by 5 bases, the J end by 8 bases, with 16 bases between. The V gene's germline CDR1 is SGHAT and CDR2 FQNNGV. CDR3 length: 14 amino acids.

This rearrangement joins TRBV9 to TRBJ1-2, with no clear D. The germline gives CDR1 SGDLS, CDR2 YYNGEE. V lost 4 bases to trimming and J lost 0 bases, with 16 bases between them. The CDR3 spans 16 residues. CDR3 coding DNA: TGTGCCAGCAGCCCCACCGCCGGAACTACTAACTATGGCTACACCTTC. It encodes CASSPTAGTTNYGYTF. Drawing the rest from reference TRBV9 and TRBJ1-2, the complete variable domain is DSGVTQTPKHLITATGQRVTLRCSPRSGDLSVYWYQQSLDQGLQFLIQYYNGEERAKGNILERFSAQQFPDLHSELNLSSLELGDSALYFCASSPTAGTTNYGYTFGSGTRLTVV.

DNA for the CDR3: TGTGCCAGCAGCTTGGGGGCCCACTCCTACAATGAGCAGTTCTTC. Its translation: CASSLGAHSYNEQFF. V usage is TRBV5-6 and J usage is TRBJ2-1; no clear D gene. This CDR3 is built from 15 residues. The germline CDR1 and CDR2 sequences are SGHDT and YYEEEE. V lost 0 bases to trimming and J lost 0 bases, with 7 bases between them.

The chain has TRBV27 and TRBJ2-1, with 7 bases that match TRBD2. The length of the CDR3 is 15 residues. The ends lost 3 bases at V and 5 bases at J; junction bases unmatched: 7. The germline gives CDR1 MNHEY, CDR2 SMNVEV (reference sequence). The CDR3 reads CASSFVASGDNEQFF. The CDR3 region has the DNA TGTGCCAGCAGTTTTGTGGCTAGCGGAGACAATGAGCAGTTCTTC.

The chain combines TRBV9 with TRBJ1-1, with TRBD1 identical over 7 bases. Germline trimming cut 3 bases from V and 1 base from J; bases unmatched to any gene: 3. Per germline, CDR1 SGDLS and CDR2 YYNGEE. This CDR3 contains 14 residues. The CDR3, as DNA: TGTGCCAGCAGCGATAACAGGGGGAACACTGAAGCTTTCTTT. It is translated as CASSDNRGNTEAFF.

This clone was seen once. This chain joins TRBV7-9 and TRBJ2-3, with D perhaps TRBD2 (6 bases). Germline CDR1 SEHNR, CDR2 FQNEAQ (reference sequence). This CDR3 region has 14 residues. Trimming left V 3 bases short and J 5 bases short, with 12 bases between. CDR3 protein: CASSLVEGKDTQYF. CDR3 in DNA: TGTGCCAGCAGCTTGGTGGAGGGGAAAGATACGCAGTATTTT.

This clone was found a few times. V usage is TRBV3-1 (or the pseudogene TRBV3-2) and J usage is TRBJ2-7; maybe TRBD2 (6 bases). CDR3 size: 14 residues. V gave up 3 bases and J gave up 5 bases, with 14 bases separating them. Germline-derived CDR1 and CDR2 are LGHDT and YNNKEL (reference sequence). CDR3 coding DNA: TGTGCCAGCAGCCACCGGGGAGGTTTGGACGAGCAGTACTTC. Translated: CASSHRGGLDEQYF.

J is TRBJ2-1 and V is TRBV7-3, with a possible D match to TRBD1 (6 bases). This CDR3 is built from 18 residues. Germline-derived CDR1 and CDR2 are SGHTA and FQGTGA. The V gene lost 5 bases and the J gene lost 0 bases, with 20 bases spanning the gap. The CDR3 DNA sequence: TGTGCCAGCAGCCCGACTTCAGACAGGTTCAGCTCCTACAATGAGCAGTTCTTC. Translated, it gives CASSPTSDRFSSYNEQFF.

V usage is TRBV18 and J usage is TRBJ2-3, with D possibly matching TRBD2 (5 bases). This CDR3 has 17 amino acids. V was pared by 3 bases and J by 0 bases, with 16 bases between. Germline loops: CDR1 KGHSH, CDR2 LQKENI. As DNA, the CDR3 is TGTGCCAGCTCACCGGGCCCAAGCGGTTCTAGCACAGATACGCAGTATTTT. Its translation: CASSPGPSGSSTDTQYF.

This clone occurred a few times. This chain links TRBV4-3 with TRBJ1-5, with a tentative D call TRBD1 (5 bases). The length of the CDR3 is 14 residues. Germline loops: CDR1 LGHNA, CDR2 YSLEER. The V end was cut by 0 bases, the J end by 5 bases, with 8 bases between. CDR3 DNA: TGCGCCAGCAGCCAAGATATAGGGGATCAGCCCCAGCATTTT. It encodes CASSQDIGDQPQHF.